This entry lists 22 T cell receptor beta chains sequenced from one sample in a study of blood T cell repertoires in COVID-19. Only in-frame clones appear in the TCRdb table, and some are missing; sequencing was by immunoSEQ multiplex PCR. This table has about 230,000 clones, under 90% appearing once. Input material: PBMCs or T cells enriched from blood (not recorded which). The receptors shown here come from a woman aged 25 to 39 with acute COVID-19.

This rearrangement joins TRBV2 to TRBJ2-2; TRBD1 agrees at 7 bases. CDR1 is SNHLY and CDR2 is FYNNEI in the germline V gene. This CDR3 has 16 residues. The V segment lost 3 bases and the J segment 1 base; nucleotides outside the gene matches: 5. The CDR3 region has the DNA TGTGCCAGCAGTGATTTCGGACAGGAGAACACCGGGGAGCTGTTTTTT. The encoded protein is CASSDFGQENTGELFF.

This clone appeared a single time. Other DNA sequences in the same sample also yield this CDR3. The CDR3: CASSTGQLNTEAFF. The CDR3 coding sequence is TGCGCCAGCAGCACAGGACAGTTGAACACTGAAGCTTTCTTT. This chain links TRBV5-1 with TRBJ1-1, with D possibly matching TRBD1 (6 bases). The CDR3 has 14 residues. Germline CDR1 and CDR2: SGHRS and YFSETQ. Between the trimmed V and J ends, which lost 4 bases and 0 bases, there was a span of 10 bases.

This clone was counted a single time. V and J are TRBV5-6 and TRBJ1-5; 7 bases line up with TRBD1. V lost 0 bases and J lost 1; bases outside the gene matches: 4. The germline V gene encodes CDR1 SGHDT and CDR2 YYEEEE. This CDR3 has 16 residues. The CDR3 region has the DNA TGTGCCAGCAGCTTGGTAGGAGGGGGCAGCAATCAGCCCCAGCATTTT. Its protein is CASSLVGGGSNQPQHF. Together with reference TRBV5-6 and TRBJ1-5, the CDR3 gives the full variable domain: DAGVTQSPTHLIKTRGQQVTLRCSPKSGHDTVSWYQQALGQGPQFIFQYYEEEERQRGNFPDRFSGHQFPNYSSELNVNALLLGDSALYLCASSLVGGGSNQPQHFGDGTRLSIL.

V is TRBV5-4 and J is TRBJ2-5; TRBD2 agrees at 14 bases. This CDR3 spans 15 amino acids. The junction had 5 bases not matched to a gene; V was cut back by 4 bases and J by 6 bases. Germline V gives CDR1 SGHNT, CDR2 YYREEE (reference sequence). In nucleotides, the CDR3 is TGTGCCAGCAGCCCCGGGACTAGCGGGGGAAAGACCCAGTACTTC. Its protein product is CASSPGTSGGKTQYF.

The V call is TRBV7-9, the J call TRBJ2-7; D might be TRBD2 (6 bases). The CDR3 contains 15 residues. Germline CDR1 reads SEHNR; CDR2 reads FQNEAQ (reference sequence). Trimming took off 2 bases at V and 6 bases at J, with 17 bases between the two ends. The CDR3 sequence is CASSLRGATSLEQYF. CDR3 nucleotide sequence: TGTGCCAGCAGCTTAAGAGGGGCGACTAGTCTCGAGCAGTACTTC.

V usage is TRBV30 and J usage is TRBJ1-6; no clear D. CDR1 GTSNPN and CDR2 SVGIG come from the germline V gene (reference sequence). V was clipped by 3 bases and J by 7 bases, with 10 bases between them. The CDR3 contains 13 residues. Here the CDR3 reads CAWRDYDNSPLHF. DNA of the CDR3: TGTGCCTGGAGGGACTATGACAATTCACCCCTCCACTTT.

The genes are TRBV10-3 and TRBJ1-5; the match to TRBD1 covers 11 bases. There are 16 residues in the CDR3. With V trimmed by 5 bases and J by 3 bases, 6 bases remained unmatched. Germline values: CDR1 ENHRY, CDR2 SYGVKD. CDR3 sequence (DNA): TGTGCCATCAGTCGGGGGGACAGGGGGGCCAATCAGCCCCAGCATTTT. Amino acids: CAISRGDRGANQPQHF.

The table lists this clone with a count of one. The V and J genes are TRBV2 and TRBJ1-3, with D perhaps TRBD1 (6 bases). Between the trimmed V and J ends, which lost 6 bases and 1 base, there was a span of 10 bases. The CDR3 extends over 14 amino acids. CDR1 SNHLY and CDR2 FYNNEI come from the germline V gene. The CDR3 DNA follows: TGTGCCAGCAGAGATACAGGGTCTGGAAACACCATATATTTT. This gives the protein CASRDTGSGNTIYF.

This clone is a singleton in its sample. J is TRBJ1-1 and V is TRBV5-1; perhaps TRBD1 as D (5 bases). The germline V gene encodes CDR1 SGHRS and CDR2 YFSETQ. The CDR3 length is 14 residues. V dropped 4 bases and J dropped 1 base, with 11 bases sitting between them. In DNA form, the CDR3 reads TGCGCCAGCAGCCAAGGGGCAAGGAACACTGAAGCTTTCTTT. Residues: CASSQGARNTEAFF.

This chain connects TRBV10-1 to TRBJ2-7; no definite D call. Germline CDR1 WNHNN, CDR2 SYGVQD (reference sequence). This CDR3 region has 12 residues. Deletions cut 5 bases from V and 1 base from J, with 6 bases between. CDR3 amino acids: CASSHSSYEQYF. CDR3 nucleotides: TGCGCCAGCAGTCATTCATCCTACGAGCAGTACTTC.

The chain has TRBV3-1 (or the pseudogene TRBV3-2) and TRBJ2-7, with 7 bases matching TRBD2. Germline CDR1 is LGHDT and CDR2 is YNNKEL (reference sequence). The CDR3 sequence is 14 residues long. The V segment lost 4 bases and the J segment 4 bases; nucleotides outside the gene matches: 7. This chain's CDR3 is CASSPIPAGYEQYF. DNA of the CDR3: TGTGCCAGCAGCCCCATCCCAGCGGGGTACGAGCAGTACTTC.

The chain has TRBV5-6 and TRBJ1-1; D is unclear. From germline, CDR1 is SGHDT and CDR2 YYEEEE. The CDR3 extends over 17 amino acids. V was cut by 2 bases and J by 6 bases, with 23 bases left in between. As DNA, the CDR3 is TGTGCCAGCAGCTTTTTCGGCCGCGGGGATTTCGGACCTGAAGCTTTCTTT. It is translated as CASSFFGRGDFGPEAFF.

This clone was picked up a small number of times. The chain has TRBV5-1 and TRBJ1-5; 8 bases align to TRBD1. The trim removed 0 bases at V and 3 bases at J, leaving 5 bases unmatched. This CDR3 is built from 16 residues. Germline V gives CDR1 SGHRS, CDR2 YFSETQ. CDR3: CASSLEPGQDNQPQHF. As DNA, the CDR3 is TGCGCCAGCAGCTTGGAGCCGGGACAGGACAATCAGCCCCAGCATTTT. The variable domain in full, completed from reference TRBV5-1 and TRBJ1-5, reads KAGVTQTPRYLIKTRGQQVTLSCSPISGHRSVSWYQQTPGQGLQFLFEYFSETQRNKGNFPGRFSGRQFSNSRSEMNVSTLELGDSALYLCASSLEPGQDNQPQHFGDGTRLSIL.

In its sample, this clone was seen a few times. This chain uses TRBV6-2 or TRBV6-3 with TRBJ2-5; maybe TRBD2 (6 bases). Trimming left V 6 bases short and J 4 bases short, with 12 bases between. The CDR3 is made up of 13 amino acids. Per germline, CDR1 MNHEY and CDR2 SVGEGT. The CDR3: CASSSWRGETQYF. The CDR3 coding sequence is TGTGCCAGCAGCTCCTGGAGGGGAGAGACCCAGTACTTC.

This chain links TRBV13 with TRBJ1-2; 8 bases align to TRBD1. The trim removed 2 bases at V and 6 bases at J, leaving 2 bases unmatched. CDR1 is PRHDT and CDR2 is FYEKMQ in the germline V gene (reference sequence). The CDR3 runs to 13 residues. This chain's CDR3 is CASSLYRGDGYTF. CDR3 sequence (DNA): TGTGCCAGCAGCTTATACAGGGGGGATGGCTACACCTTC.

The chain recombines TRBV13 with TRBJ2-5; D remains ambiguous. Germline-derived CDR1 and CDR2 are PRHDT and FYEKMQ (reference sequence). The CDR3 is 16 residues long. V lost 6 bases, J lost 4 bases, and 21 bases lay in between. In DNA, the CDR3 is TGTGCCAGCAGTTTGGTCCCAGGCAACAAAGGAGAGACCCAGTACTTC. Translated, it gives CASSLVPGNKGETQYF.

This clone was observed once. The V gene is TRBV10-3, the J gene TRBJ2-1; 7 bases map to TRBD2. V gave up 10 bases and J gave up 6 bases; unmatched junction bases: 6. CDR3 length: 12 amino acids. Germline V CDR1 and CDR2: ENHRY, SYGVKD. The CDR3 region has the DNA TGTGCCACCTGGGAGGGAGGCAATGAGCAGTTCTTC. Its protein is CATWEGGNEQFF.

This clone was detected only a few times. The chain joins TRBV7-7 to TRBJ2-1; TRBD2 aligns across 12 bases. This CDR3 contains 16 residues. The ends lost 5 bases at V and 2 bases at J; junction bases unmatched: 4. Germline V gives CDR1 SSHAT, CDR2 FNYEAQ (reference sequence). Here the CDR3 DNA reads TGTGCCAGCAGCCATACTAGCGGGGGGCCCTACAATGAGCAGTTCTTC. Amino acid sequence: CASSHTSGGPYNEQFF.

The rearrangement links TRBV7-3 to TRBJ2-5, with D possibly TRBD1 on 6 matching bases. Germline-derived CDR1 and CDR2 are SGHTA and FQGTGA. The V end lost 2 bases, the J end lost 5 bases, and 12 bases lay between the germline ends. The CDR3 totals 14 residues. The CDR3 sequence: CASSLSGRGETQYF. The CDR3 DNA sequence: TGTGCCAGCAGCTTATCGGGCAGGGGCGAGACCCAGTACTTC.

This rearrangement joins TRBV14 to TRBJ1-2; 8 bases agree with TRBD1. The V segment lost 4 bases and the J segment 0 bases; nucleotides outside the gene matches: 7. Germline loops: CDR1 SGHDN, CDR2 FVKESK. The CDR3 length is 16 residues. For the CDR3, the DNA is TGTGCCAGCAGCCTCGGACAGGGCCTAGCTAACTATGGCTACACCTTC. Its translation: CASSLGQGLANYGYTF. The variable domain in full, completed from reference TRBV14 and TRBJ1-2, reads EAGVTQFPSHSVIEKGQTVTLRCDPISGHDNLYWYRRVMGKEIKFLLHFVKESKQDESGMPNNRFLAERTGGTYSTLKVQPAELEDSGVYFCASSLGQGLANYGYTFGSGTRLTVV.

The J gene is TRBJ2-7, the V gene TRBV1; the listed D gene, TRBD1, was not tested against the DNA. TRBV1 corresponds to a pseudogene. The CDR3 consists of 13 residues. The CDR3 loop reads CTSSRTDYTMQYF. CDR3 coding DNA: TGCACCAGCAGCCGGACAGATTATACGATGCAGTACTTC.

This clone was detected once. The rearrangement uses TRBV7-3 and TRBJ1-6, with D perhaps TRBD1 (5 bases). The CDR3 has 15 residues. Germline CDR1 is SGHTA and CDR2 is FQGTGA. V was clipped by 3 bases and J by 7 bases, with 13 bases between them. The DNA for the CDR3 is TGTGCCAGCAGCTTGGCGGGGCAGGGCAATTCACCCCTCCACTTT. Protein: CASSLAGQGNSPLHF.